This T cell receptor beta chain was recovered during a study of cytomegalovirus exposure and HLA in healthy donors. Vbeta (60) and Jbeta (13) primers were used in the PCR. This table comes from immunoSEQ multiplex PCR, and its TCRdb copy is limited to in-frame clones, with some not included. The table records fewer than 100,000 clones, 76% of them present only once. A note on this clone: Its antigen is unidentified.

Study-level findings and limits: Researchers counted around 170 TCR beta chains as cytomegalovirus-associated. Among the sequence variants, a highly shared cluster was likely an artifact of sequencing. In an earlier analysis, in around 590 donors, most V segments appeared productive either ~90% or ~30% of the time. TCR beta sequences numbering under 20,000 were associated with HLA alleles at 0.05 false discovery rate in a later analysis.

The sequence was collected from a man in his forties in good health and CMV-seronegative. The sample was PBMCs.

The CDR3 DNA is TGTGCCAGCAGCTTAACTAGTCCCTACGAGCAGTACTTC. This codes for CASSLTSPYEQYF. V is TRBV7-9 and J is TRBJ2-7; TRBD2 might be the D (5 bases). From germline, CDR1 is SEHNR and CDR2 FQNEAQ (reference sequence). The V gene lost 2 bases and the J gene lost 2 bases, with 7 bases spanning the gap. CDR3 length: 13 amino acids.